This entry lists 21 T cell receptor beta chains sequenced from one sample in a study of graft-versus-host responses after intestinal transplantation. No antigen is known for these receptors. TCRdb's table, derived via immunoSEQ multiplex PCR, lists solely in-frame clones and lacks some. The table includes some 150,000 clones, about nine tenths detected once. Here the sequenced sample was unstimulated CD4+ T cells sorted from spleen or lymph node cells, taken before intestinal transplant. These receptors came from a human donor who received an intestinal transplant.

The genes are TRBV29-1 and TRBJ2-1; D perhaps matches TRBD1 (6 bases). CDR3 size: 12 residues. Trimming shortened V by 6 bases and J by 5 bases, and 11 bases separated the two germline ends. CDR1 and CDR2 from the germline V gene are SQVTM and ANQGSEA. The CDR3 DNA follows: TGCAGCGTGAGACAGGTTAACAATGAGCAGTTCTTC. Translating it yields CSVRQVNNEQFF.

The chain employs TRBV7-2 and TRBJ2-3, with 12 bases that match TRBD2. The CDR3 spans 16 residues. Per the germline V gene, CDR1 is SGHTA and CDR2 is FQGNSA. Losses at the gene ends were 4 bases for V and 6 bases for J; bases not matched to a gene: 8. CDR3 bases: TGTGCCAGCAGCTCCCCTAGCGGGAGGGCCCGGGATACGCAGTATTTT. Protein: CASSSPSGRARDTQYF.

The chain couples TRBV6-5 to TRBJ1-1, with 8 bases matching TRBD1. Trimming cost V 5 bases and J 0 bases; bases outside gene matches: 5. Germline CDR1 reads MNHEY; CDR2 reads SVGAGI. The CDR3 has 15 amino acids. The CDR3 loop is CASSPRTGMNTEAFF. For the CDR3, the DNA is TGTGCCAGCAGTCCGAGGACAGGGATGAACACTGAAGCTTTCTTT.

This chain joins TRBV5-1 and TRBJ2-2; D may match TRBD1 or TRBD2 (5 bases each). CDR3 length equals 16 residues. Germline CDR1 and CDR2: SGHRS and YFSETQ. Trimming pared 0 bases from V and 6 bases from J, leaving 15 bases between. CDR3 loop: CASSLARDLPSGELFF. CDR3 in DNA: TGCGCCAGCAGCTTGGCCCGGGACCTCCCGTCCGGGGAGCTGTTTTTT. Full variable domain (outside the CDR3, taken from reference TRBV5-1 and TRBJ2-2): KAGVTQTPRYLIKTRGQQVTLSCSPISGHRSVSWYQQTPGQGLQFLFEYFSETQRNKGNFPGRFSGRQFSNSRSEMNVSTLELGDSALYLCASSLARDLPSGELFFGEGSRLTVL.

This clone was observed a few times. The rearrangement links TRBV5-8 to TRBJ2-1; TRBD1 agrees at 9 bases. Germline V gives CDR1 SGHTS, CDR2 YDEGEE. J gave up 7 bases and V 3 bases, and 17 bases lay outside the gene matches. CDR3 size: 18 residues. This CDR3 is CASSWDGQGFSLGNEQFF. In DNA form, the CDR3 reads TGTGCCAGCAGCTGGGACGGACAGGGGTTCTCCTTAGGAAATGAGCAGTTCTTC. The whole variable domain, filled in from reference TRBV5-8 and TRBJ2-1, reads EAGVTQSPTHLIKTRGQQATLRCSPISGHTSVYWYQQALGLGLQFLLWYDEGEERNRGNFPPRFSGRQFPNYSSELNVNALELEDSALYLCASSWDGQGFSLGNEQFFGPGTRLTVL.

Details on this clone: At one of its ends the junction is not consistent with the germline gene, which may arise from a read error. The chain uses TRBV7-7 and TRBJ2-1; 9 bases agree with TRBD2. Germline assignment: CDR1 SSHAT and CDR2 FNYEAQ (reference sequence). The CDR3 spans 15 residues. In nucleotides, the CDR3 is TGTGCTAGCAGCTCCGGGACTAGCCCTTACAATGAGCAGTTCTTC. Protein: CASSSGTSPYNEQFF.

The chain links TRBV28 to TRBJ2-3, with 9 bases that match TRBD2. V was pared by 5 bases and J by 3 bases, with 6 bases of the junction left unmatched. The CDR3 has 15 residues. The V gene's germline CDR1 is MDHEN and CDR2 SYDVKM. The CDR3 bases are TGTGCCAGCAGTCCCCCAAGCGGGAGGACAGATACGCAGTATTTT. Translation: CASSPPSGRTDTQYF.

Only one count was recorded for this clone. Relative to the germline gene, one junction end is altered; a read error may explain this. J is TRBJ2-2 and V is TRBV7-7; a possible D gene is TRBD1 (6 bases). Germline V gene sequence: CDR1 SSHAT, CDR2 FNYEAQ (reference sequence). The CDR3 totals 14 residues. Written as DNA, the CDR3 is TGTGCTAGCAGCTCACGGCAGGGGACCGGGGAGCTGTTTTTT. Protein sequence: CASSSRQGTGELFF. The full variable domain, with the rest looked up from reference TRBV7-7 and TRBJ2-2, is GAGVSQSPRYKVTKRGQDVTLRCDPISSHATLYWYQQALGQGPEFLTYFNYEAQPDKSGLPSDRFSAERPEGSISTLTIQRTEQRDSAMYRCASSSRQGTGELFFGEGSRLTVL.

This chain links TRBV11-3 with TRBJ2-1, with 8 nucleotides matching TRBD2. The CDR3 is made up of 17 amino acids. V shed 1 base and J 0 bases; nucleotides not matched to a gene: 5. The germline gives CDR1 SGHNT, CDR2 YENEEA. This CDR3 is CASSLVLAGSSYNEQFF. Here the CDR3 DNA reads TGTGCCAGCAGCTTAGTGTTAGCGGGAAGCTCCTACAATGAGCAGTTCTTC.

The rearrangement links TRBV4-3 to TRBJ1-1; D may be TRBD1 (6 bases). Germline V gene lookup returns CDR1 LGHNA and CDR2 YSLEER. The V and J ends lost 1 base and 1 base respectively, with 13 bases between them. The CDR3 loop spans 16 amino acids. The CDR3 sequence: CASSQGSWGQNTEAFF. The CDR3, as DNA: TGCGCCAGCAGCCAAGGATCCTGGGGACAGAACACTGAAGCTTTCTTT.

In this sample, this clone turned up a few times. V usage is TRBV15 and J usage is TRBJ1-4, with TRBD1 as a possible D gene (6 bases). This CDR3 has 13 amino acids. Germline CDR1 reads LNHNV; CDR2 reads YYDKDF (reference sequence). V was pared by 1 base and J by 8 bases, with 8 bases between. The chain's CDR3 is CATSRGGGEKLFF. The CDR3 DNA sequence: TGTGCCACCAGCAGAGGGGGGGGCGAAAAACTGTTTTTT.

The chain recombines TRBV12-5 with TRBJ2-5; the match to TRBD1 covers 9 bases. CDR3 size: 14 residues. CDR1 LGHNT and CDR2 FRNRAP come from the germline V gene. The V and J ends lost 10 bases and 5 bases, in that order; junction bases with no gene match: 11. The CDR3 DNA sequence: TGTGCTAAAACAGGGGGCTACGGGTCTGAGACCCAGTACTTC. Its translation is CAKTGGYGSETQYF.

This chain connects TRBV2 to TRBJ2-7; 12 bases line up with TRBD1. The V segment lost 6 bases and the J segment 3 bases; nucleotides outside the gene matches: 6. From germline, CDR1 is SNHLY and CDR2 FYNNEI. The CDR3 consists of 15 residues. The CDR3 sequence is CASSVRDRGRYEQYF. As DNA, the CDR3 is TGTGCCAGCAGCGTCCGGGACAGGGGGCGCTACGAGCAGTACTTC.

Notes on this clone: In the same sample, other DNA sequences code for this CDR3. CDR3 nucleotides: TGTGCCACCAGCGCGAACAGGGGGACAAGAGAAGCTAACTATGGCTACACCTTC. Translated: CATSANRGTREANYGYTF. The chain couples TRBV15 to TRBJ1-2; 8 bases fit TRBD1. The CDR3 contains 18 residues. From germline, CDR1 is LNHNV and CDR2 YYDKDF (reference sequence). After removal of 5 bases from V and 0 bases from J, the junction contained 14 bases not matched to a gene.

The DNA of the CDR3 is TGCAGCGTCAAAGTTCTTTCTGGAAACACCATATATTTT. It codes for CSVKVLSGNTIYF. The chain has TRBV29-1 and TRBJ1-3, with D hard to call. V was trimmed by 6 bases and J by 1 base, leaving 10 bases between them. Germline V CDR1 and CDR2: SQVTM, ANQGSEA. This CDR3 has 13 residues.

This chain connects TRBV28 to TRBJ2-5, with 8 positions matching TRBD2. V lost 11 bases, J lost 5 bases, and 19 bases stayed unmatched. The CDR3 contains 16 residues. The V gene's germline CDR1 is MDHEN and CDR2 SYDVKM. CDR3 DNA sequence: TGTGCCGGGGGCTCGTCGACAGCGGGAGATTGGGAGACCCAGTACTTC. It specifies CAGGSSTAGDWETQYF. Variable domain in full (rest from reference TRBV28 and TRBJ2-5): DVKVTQSSRYLVKRTGEKVFLECVQDMDHENMFWYRQDPGLGLRLIYFSYDVKMKEKGDIPEGYSVSREKKERFSLILESASTNQTSMYLCAGGSSTAGDWETQYFGPGTRLLVL.

In nucleotides, the CDR3 is TGTGCCAGCGCGACAGGGATCGAGCAGTACTTC. Translated: CASATGIEQYF. V gene TRBV6-1 combines with J gene TRBJ2-7; 7 nucleotides match TRBD1. CDR3 length: 11 residues. CDR1 and CDR2 (germline): MNHNS, SASEGT. The V and J ends lost 8 bases and 6 bases, in that order; junction bases with no gene match: 4.

The V call is TRBV30, the J call TRBJ1-2; 7 bases align to TRBD1. J gave up 4 bases and V 0 bases, and 5 bases lay outside the gene matches. The CDR3 consists of 14 residues. Per the germline V gene, CDR1 is GTSNPN and CDR2 is SVGIG (reference sequence). The DNA for the CDR3 is TGTGCCTGGAGTGTACTAGAGGGGGCCTATGGCTACACCTTC. This encodes CAWSVLEGAYGYTF.

V usage is TRBV11-1 and J usage is TRBJ2-7, with no clear D. There are 16 residues in the CDR3. CDR1 SGHAT and CDR2 FQDESV come from the germline V gene (reference sequence). The ends were cut back, 2 bases at V and 2 bases at J, with 16 bases in the middle. CDR3 in amino acids: CASSLREPGLAYEQYF. The DNA for the CDR3 is TGTGCCAGCAGCTTAAGGGAACCGGGCCTTGCCTACGAGCAGTACTTC.

The chain uses TRBV10-3 and TRBJ2-3; D remains ambiguous. The CDR3 has 13 amino acids. The V gene's germline CDR1 is ENHRY and CDR2 SYGVKD. Trimming pared 7 bases from V and 9 bases from J, leaving 17 bases between. The CDR3 is CAITSEPERTQYF. CDR3 sequence (DNA): TGTGCCATCACCTCTGAGCCGGAGAGAACGCAGTATTTT.

The J gene is TRBJ2-1, the V gene TRBV6-4, with D perhaps matching TRBD2 (6 bases). The CDR3 covers 16 residues. Trimming removed 6 bases at V and 0 bases at J, with 15 bases between. Per germline, CDR1 MRHNA and CDR2 SNTAGT. The chain's CDR3 is CASSKGAGSSYNEQFF. The CDR3 nucleotides are TGTGCCAGCAGCAAAGGGGCGGGGAGCTCCTACAATGAGCAGTTCTTC.